The 27 T cell receptor beta chains in this list originate from one sample, sequenced in a study of T-cell memory formation after mild COVID-19. TCRdb recomputed calls from the 5' RACE reads with MiXCR, one row per CDR3 protein. The data contain 150,000 to 200,000 distinct CDR3 sequences, roughly 11% of them singletons. Sequencing input: PBMCs or a T cell subset sorted from them (not recorded which). These receptors were collected from a man between 18 and 29 years old who had mild COVID-19 (a few samples of this study predate the infection). Cell type and time point are not known.

The CDR3 DNA reads TGCAGTACCGAGGACAGCTACGAGCAGTACTTC. Translating it yields CSTEDSYEQYF. The rearrangement uses TRBV20-1 and TRBJ2-7; D perhaps matches TRBD1 (6 bases). There are 11 residues in the CDR3. Germline V gene lookup returns CDR1 DFQATT and CDR2 SNEGSKA (reference sequence). Between the trimmed V and J ends, which lost 8 bases and 3 bases, there was a span of 11 bases.

This rearrangement joins TRBV28 to TRBJ1-3; D gene ambiguous. Germline CDR1 reads MDHEN; CDR2 reads SYDVKM. V lost 7 bases and J lost 4, with 5 bases in between. The CDR3 length is 11 residues. Here the CDR3 reads CASKGGNTIYF. The CDR3 DNA sequence: TGTGCCAGCAAGGGAGGAAACACCATATATTTT.

This clonotype came up a few times. The chain recombines TRBV20-1 with TRBJ2-2, with D possibly being TRBD2 (5 bases). Germline V gene sequence: CDR1 DFQATT, CDR2 SNEGSKA (reference sequence). V was cut by 5 bases and J by 0 bases, with 13 bases left in between. There are 15 residues in the CDR3. CDR3 amino acids: CSAPTGTANTGELFF. In DNA form, the CDR3 reads TGCAGTGCTCCTACGGGAACAGCGAACACCGGGGAGCTGTTTTTT.

This clonotype came up many times. The chain uses TRBV12-3 or TRBV12-4 and TRBJ2-2; maybe TRBD2 (5 bases). The V end lost 2 bases, the J end lost 7 bases, and 11 bases lay between the germline ends. This CDR3 contains 14 residues. The CDR3 here is CASSLIEGGGELFF. The CDR3, as DNA: TGTGCCAGCAGTTTAATCGAGGGTGGCGGGGAGCTGTTTTTT.

Here the CDR3 DNA reads TGCAGTTGTATGGTAGCGAGGACTGAGCAGTTCTTC. Translated, it gives CSCMVARTEQFF. This sequence joins TRBV20-1 and TRBJ2-1; possible D gene TRBD2, 5 bases. This CDR3 region has 12 residues. Deletions cut 8 bases from V and 9 bases from J, with 17 bases between. Germline loops: CDR1 DFQATT, CDR2 SNEGSKA (reference sequence).

V is TRBV12-3 or TRBV12-4 and J is TRBJ1-1; D gene ambiguous. This CDR3 contains 15 residues. Trimming removed 0 bases at V and 1 base at J, with 9 bases between. CDR3 region: CASSLAPGENTEAFF. The DNA for the CDR3 is TGTGCCAGCAGTTTAGCCCCCGGGGAGAACACTGAAGCTTTCTTT.

This clonotype was seen many times. This chain uses TRBV5-1 with TRBJ1-6; D unclear. The germline V gene encodes CDR1 SGHRS and CDR2 YFSETQ. The CDR3 spans 14 residues. V was pared by 5 bases and J by 10 bases, with 16 bases between. The CDR3 DNA follows: TGCGCCAGCAGGGCCGAAGGTTATGGATCACCCCTCCACTTT. This gives the protein CASRAEGYGSPLHF.

The DNA for the CDR3 is TGCGCCAGCAGCTGGACGAACAGGGTATCGGAAGCTTTCTTT. This translates into CASSWTNRVSEAFF. The chain joins TRBV5-1 to TRBJ1-1, with a possible D match to TRBD1 (6 bases). V gave up 3 bases and J gave up 8 bases, with 17 bases separating them. Per germline, CDR1 SGHRS and CDR2 YFSETQ. The CDR3 covers 14 residues.

The chain recombines TRBV4-1 with TRBJ2-1; a possible D gene is TRBD2 (5 bases). V shed 1 base and J shed 6 bases, with 19 bases lying between them. This CDR3 contains 17 residues. Germline V gives CDR1 MGHRA, CDR2 YSYEKL. CDR3 DNA: TGCGCCAGCAGCCAAGGGAGACAAGCGGTATTTTCCAATGAGCAGTTCTTC. Amino acid sequence: CASSQGRQAVFSNEQFF.

The CDR3 here is CASSFLLAGYNEQFF. CDR3 nucleotides: TGTGCCAGCAGCTTCTTACTAGCGGGGTACAATGAGCAGTTCTTC. This chain connects TRBV7-2 to TRBJ2-1; 10 bases are a match to TRBD2. The CDR3 loop spans 15 amino acids. Trimming at V came to 3 bases and at J to 4 bases, leaving 3 bases not matched to a gene. Germline CDR1 is SGHTA and CDR2 is FQGNSA.

In its sample, this clonotype was seen a few times. This chain connects TRBV6-2 or TRBV6-3 to TRBJ2-7; 9 positions agree with TRBD2. Germline CDR1 and CDR2: MNHEY and SVGEGT. The CDR3 contains 14 residues. Unmatched junction bases numbered 8, after V lost 4 bases and J lost 7 bases. The CDR3 is CASSWSGTSWEQYF. The CDR3, as DNA: TGTGCCAGCAGTTGGTCCGGGACTAGCTGGGAGCAGTACTTC.

The chain recombines TRBV7-9 with TRBJ2-3; 7 bases line up with TRBD2. The CDR3 contains 18 residues. J was trimmed by 0 bases and V by 0 bases; bases with no gene match: 9. Germline values: CDR1 SEHNR, CDR2 FQNEAQ (reference sequence). Here the CDR3 DNA reads TGTGCCAGCAGCTTAGCCAGGGCGGGGGACGGTAGCACAGATACGCAGTATTTT. Amino acids: CASSLARAGDGSTDTQYF.

This clonotype showed up just a few times. The chain employs TRBV6-6 and TRBJ1-6; a weak D match, TRBD1 (5 bases). The CDR3 has 14 residues. V lost 6 bases and J lost 9, with 15 bases in between. Germline-derived CDR1 and CDR2 are MNHNY and SVGAGI (reference sequence). CDR3 region: CASRPWGGGSPLHF. Written as DNA, the CDR3 is TGTGCCAGCAGACCTTGGGGGGGGGGTTCACCCCTCCACTTT.

This clonotype showed up many times. The chain links TRBV7-9 to TRBJ2-4; D is unresolved. V lost 5 bases and J lost 6, with 11 bases in between. There are 13 residues in the CDR3. Germline values: CDR1 SEHNR, CDR2 FQNEAQ (reference sequence). CDR3 sequence: CASSPWSTNIQYF. In nucleotides, the CDR3 is TGTGCCAGCAGCCCGTGGTCGACAAACATTCAGTACTTC.

CDR3 loop: CASSPDRALPEAFF. CDR3 nucleotide sequence: TGTGCCAGCAGCCCAGACAGAGCCCTACCTGAAGCTTTCTTT. This chain uses TRBV7-2 with TRBJ1-1, with a possible D match to TRBD1 (5 bases). Trimming took off 5 bases at V and 6 bases at J, with 16 bases between the two ends. Germline values: CDR1 SGHTA, CDR2 FQGNSA. The CDR3 loop spans 14 amino acids.

This clonotype has at least ten counts. The chain joins TRBV29-1 to TRBJ1-5, with D perhaps matching TRBD1 (5 bases). Between the trimmed V and J ends, which lost 3 bases and 4 bases, there was a span of 25 bases. CDR3 length equals 18 residues. Germline assignment: CDR1 SQVTM and CDR2 ANQGSEA. The CDR3 bases are TGCAGCGTTGACGTCAGGAAATTAGACAGACGGGGAAATCAGCCCCAGCATTTT. The encoded protein is CSVDVRKLDRRGNQPQHF.

This clonotype was seen more than once but under ten times. This chain's CDR3 is CASSFSTGHRSYEQYV. CDR3 in DNA: TGTGCCAGCAGCTTTTCCACGGGACATCGCTCCTACGAGCAGTACGTC. V usage is TRBV7-9 and J usage is TRBJ2-7, with D maybe TRBD1 (6 bases). Germline V gene lookup returns CDR1 SEHNR and CDR2 FQNEAQ (reference sequence). Trimming left V 3 bases short and J 0 bases short, with 15 bases between. The CDR3 is 16 residues long.

This clonotype was counted only a few times. This is likely a read error, given that the CDR3 carries no conserved phenylalanine or tryptophan at its end. The limits of the CDR3 on the DNA are not certain, so only TCRdb's listed CDR3 is given. The chain is built from TRBV7-9 and TRBJ2-3; TRBD1 reflects the table's D call only, with no check against the DNA. The CDR3 spans 11 amino acids, including both terminal residues. The germline V gene encodes CDR1 SEHNR and CDR2 FQNEAQ (reference sequence). The CDR3 loop is CASSLTGGACV.

This clonotype turned up a few times. The V gene is TRBV20-1, the J gene TRBJ1-5; 7 bases are shared with TRBD1. Germline V gene sequence: CDR1 DFQATT, CDR2 SNEGSKA (reference sequence). This CDR3 has 17 residues. J was trimmed by 4 bases and V by 1 base; bases with no gene match: 13. CDR3 sequence (DNA): TGCAGTGCTAGAGGCCTGCAACCGGGACAGCGTAATCAGCCCCAGCATTTT. It encodes CSARGLQPGQRNQPQHF.

The chain employs TRBV5-1 and TRBJ2-5; no reliable D call. Germline-derived CDR1 and CDR2 are SGHRS and YFSETQ. Trimming pared 1 base from V and 5 bases from J, leaving 9 bases between. The CDR3 extends over 13 amino acids. The CDR3 protein is CASSLSWAETQYF. The CDR3 coding sequence is TGCGCCAGCAGCTTGTCGTGGGCGGAGACCCAGTACTTC.

CDR3 in DNA: TGCGCCAGCAGCCAATCCCCCTGGGTGAGCTCCTACGAGCAGTACTTC. Translated, it gives CASSQSPWVSSYEQYF. J is TRBJ2-7 and V is TRBV4-1; D is uncertain. In germline, CDR1 is MGHRA, CDR2 YSYEKL. CDR3 length equals 16 residues. Trimming removed 2 bases from V and 0 bases from J, with 14 bases in between.

This clonotype came up a few times. This chain links TRBV7-2 with TRBJ1-3; D is undetermined. Trimming removed 0 bases at V and 6 bases at J, with 9 bases between. The CDR3 sequence is 14 residues long. The germline V gene has CDR1 SGHTA and CDR2 FQGNSA. The CDR3 DNA reads as TGTGCCAGCAGCTTAGCAGGACCTCTAAACACCATATATTTT. This gives the protein CASSLAGPLNTIYF. The whole variable domain, remainder taken from reference TRBV7-2 and TRBJ1-3, is GAGVSQSPSNKVTEKGKDVELRCDPISGHTALYWYRQSLGQGLEFLIYFQGNSAPDKSGLPSDRFSAERTGGSVSTLTIQRTQQEDSAVYLCASSLAGPLNTIYFGEGSWLTVV.

As DNA, the CDR3 is TGTGCCAGCAGTCCGCAGGGGAAACGATCACCCCTCCACTTT. Its protein product is CASSPQGKRSPLHF. The chain is built from TRBV12-3 or TRBV12-4 and TRBJ1-6; weak D call: TRBD1 (6 bases). This CDR3 has 14 amino acids. Trimming removed 5 bases from V and 10 bases from J, with 15 bases in between.

This clonotype was counted many times. The V gene is TRBV4-2, the J gene TRBJ2-1; 8 nucleotides agree with TRBD1. In germline, CDR1 is LGHNA, CDR2 YNFKEQ. The junction had 13 bases not matched to a gene; V was cut back by 4 bases and J by 8 bases. The length of the CDR3 is 16 residues. As DNA, the CDR3 is TGTGCCAGCAGCCCCCGGTCAGGGGGCAATGGGTATGAGCAGTTCTTC. Amino acids: CASSPRSGGNGYEQFF.

The rearrangement links TRBV7-2 to TRBJ2-2; no clear D gene. This CDR3 region has 14 residues. Trimming took 5 bases from V and 1 from J, leaving 8 bases between them. Germline CDR1 reads SGHTA; CDR2 reads FQGNSA. The CDR3 sequence: CASSDLRNTGELFF. CDR3 nucleotides: TGTGCCAGCAGCGACTTACGGAACACCGGGGAGCTGTTTTTT.

This clonotype has only a few counts. This rearrangement joins TRBV5-1 to TRBJ1-6; the D gene is possibly TRBD1 (5 bases). Trimming took 0 bases from V and 9 from J, leaving 13 bases between them. This CDR3 is 15 amino acids long. Germline V gene lookup returns CDR1 SGHRS and CDR2 YFSETQ. The CDR3: CASSLAGPETSPLHF. In DNA form, the CDR3 reads TGCGCCAGCAGCTTGGCGGGGCCAGAGACTTCACCCCTCCACTTT.

The genes are TRBV6-5 and TRBJ2-7; D is possibly TRBD1 (6 bases). Deletions cut 2 bases from V and 2 bases from J, with 10 bases between. The CDR3 length is 14 residues. CDR1 and CDR2 from the germline V gene are MNHEY and SVGAGI. CDR3 bases: TGTGCCAGCAGTTACAAGGACAGCACCTACGAGCAGTACTTC. It specifies CASSYKDSTYEQYF.